This entry concerns a single TCR beta chain. What it binds is unknown. Each CDR3 protein gets one entry after TCRdb re-called the reads with MiXCR. The sample lists 160,000 or so distinct CDR3 sequences, about 20% occurring once. This entry is derived from a study of T cell repertoires in cytomegalovirus infection. Study context: Indications of both CMV infection and matching HLA type were provided by public TCR beta signatures.

J was trimmed by 1 base and V by 5 bases; bases with no gene match: 13. Germline V gene sequence: CDR1 SEHNR, CDR2 FQNEAQ (reference sequence). The CDR3 consists of 17 residues. The clonotype originates from a human donor in good health (CMV status not recorded). Some clones in this sample may be carry-over from other donors' samples. The chain recombines TRBV7-9 with TRBJ1-1, with 7 positions matching TRBD1. This specimen was CD8+ T cells from cultured PBMCs, taken from culture after CMV antigen stimulation. The CDR3: CASSPRQGVFRNTEAFF. The CDR3 DNA sequence: TGTGCCAGCAGCCCCAGACAGGGAGTCTTCCGGAACACTGAAGCTTTCTTT.